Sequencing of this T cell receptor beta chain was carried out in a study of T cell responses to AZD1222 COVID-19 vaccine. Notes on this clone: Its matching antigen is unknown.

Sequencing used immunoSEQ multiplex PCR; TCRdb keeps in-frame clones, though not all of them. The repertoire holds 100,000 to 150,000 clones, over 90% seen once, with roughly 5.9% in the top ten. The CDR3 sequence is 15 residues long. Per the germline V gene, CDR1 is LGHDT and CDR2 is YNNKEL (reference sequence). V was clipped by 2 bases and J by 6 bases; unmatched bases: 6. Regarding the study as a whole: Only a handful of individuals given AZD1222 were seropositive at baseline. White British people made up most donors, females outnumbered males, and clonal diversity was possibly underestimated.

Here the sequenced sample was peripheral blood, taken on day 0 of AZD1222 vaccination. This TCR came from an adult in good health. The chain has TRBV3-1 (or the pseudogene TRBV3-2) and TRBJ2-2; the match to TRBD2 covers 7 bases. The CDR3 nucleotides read TGTGCCAGCAGCCAAAAGGGAGGGGTCCCCGGGGAGCTGTTTTTT. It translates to CASSQKGGVPGELFF.